Listed here are 27 T cell receptor beta chains from one sample, sequenced in a study of T cells after yellow fever vaccination. MiXCR, run by TCRdb on the 5' RACE reads, gives a single entry per CDR3 protein. The sample contains about 340,000 distinct CDR3 sequences, 3.5% to 4.5% of which appear only once. The material was PBMCs, obtained 5 days after the yellow fever booster vaccination. The source of these receptors is a young man who received the YFV17D yellow fever vaccine.

In this sample, this clonotype turned up a few times. V is TRBV6-5 and J is TRBJ2-2; TRBD2 might be the D (7 bases). Germline V gives CDR1 MNHEY, CDR2 SVGAGI. The CDR3 has 15 residues. Trimming removed 5 bases from V and 5 bases from J, with 15 bases in between. CDR3 region: CASSTAGALTGELFF. The CDR3 DNA is TGTGCCAGCAGTACGGCGGGGGCGCTTACCGGGGAGCTGTTTTTT.

Many counts were recorded for this clonotype. The chain combines TRBV7-2 with TRBJ2-3; TRBD1 matches at 7 bases. The CDR3 loop spans 15 amino acids. V shed 6 bases and J 1 base; nucleotides not matched to a gene: 7. CDR1 and CDR2 from the germline V gene are SGHTA and FQGNSA. This chain's CDR3 is CASRPDRAGTDTQYF. The CDR3 DNA is TGTGCCAGCAGGCCTGACAGGGCTGGCACAGATACGCAGTATTTT.

This clonotype has a count of ten or more. The chain employs TRBV5-1 and TRBJ1-5; 9 bases are shared with TRBD1. Germline loops: CDR1 SGHRS, CDR2 YFSETQ. CDR3 length equals 16 residues. The V segment lost 2 bases and the J segment 5 bases; nucleotides outside the gene matches: 8. The CDR3 sequence: CASSLSPGQGYQPQHF. CDR3 coding DNA: TGCGCCAGCAGCTTATCGCCGGGACAGGGCTATCAGCCCCAGCATTTT.

This clonotype came up a few times. The chain carries TRBV28 and TRBJ2-1, with TRBD1 as a possible D gene (5 bases). Trimming removed 8 bases at V and 7 bases at J, with 21 bases between. This CDR3 spans 15 amino acids. The germline V gene has CDR1 MDHEN and CDR2 SYDVKM. The CDR3 protein is CASHRAGAMENEQFF. As DNA, the CDR3 is TGTGCCAGCCACCGGGCTGGGGCAATGGAGAATGAGCAGTTCTTC.

This clonotype has only a few counts. The CDR3 is CASSKAAGDYGYTF. The CDR3 region has the DNA TGTGCCAGCAGCAAAGCGGCAGGGGACTATGGCTACACCTTC. The V gene is TRBV21-1, the J gene TRBJ1-2; the table's D call TRBD1 went unverified against the DNA. TRBV21-1 is recorded as a pseudogene. The CDR3 is 14 amino acids.

This clonotype was detected only a few times. V usage is TRBV4-1 and J usage is TRBJ2-3; D call uncertain. Trimming stripped 0 bases from V and 8 bases from J, with 6 bases between. This CDR3 has 12 amino acids. Per germline, CDR1 MGHRA and CDR2 YSYEKL. The CDR3 spells CASSQDRVTQYF. DNA of the CDR3: TGCGCCAGCAGCCAAGATCGAGTTACGCAGTATTTT.

A few counts support this clonotype. The genes are TRBV24-1 and TRBJ1-5; unclear D gene. The germline V gene has CDR1 KGHDR and CDR2 SFDVKD. Trimming removed 10 bases from V and 11 bases from J, with 8 bases in between. This CDR3 is built from 9 residues. The CDR3 spells CATFTAQHF. CDR3 in DNA: TGTGCCACTTTCACGGCCCAGCATTTT.

This clonotype showed up just a few times. The chain combines TRBV25-1 with TRBJ1-4; 7 bases are shared with TRBD1. The J segment lost 7 bases and the V segment lost 2 bases, leaving 7 bases of the junction unmatched. The germline CDR1 and CDR2 sequences are MGHDK and SYGVNS. CDR3 size: 15 residues. CDR3 nucleotides: TGTGCCAGCAGTGAAACCAGCAGGGGGGGTGAAAAACTGTTTTTT. Its translation: CASSETSRGGEKLFF.

This clonotype showed up just a few times. The chain is built from TRBV3-1 and TRBJ2-7; a weak D match, TRBD1 (6 bases). The germline gives CDR1 LGHDT, CDR2 YNNKEL (reference sequence). The V end was cut by 5 bases, the J end by 3 bases, with 11 bases between. This CDR3 is built from 13 residues. CDR3 region: CASSSGTNYEQYV. The CDR3 DNA is TGTGCCAGCAGCTCCGGGACAAACTACGAGCAGTACGTC.

This clonotype came up a few times. This chain links TRBV6-4 with TRBJ2-3; D gene uncertain. The CDR3 consists of 14 residues. V shed 2 bases and J shed 3 bases, with 9 bases lying between them. Germline lookup yields CDR1 MRHNA and CDR2 SNTAGT. Written as DNA, the CDR3 is TGTGCCAGCAGTGACGTCGGATTTACAGATACGCAGTATTTT. The encoded protein is CASSDVGFTDTQYF.

This clonotype has a handful of counts. The chain couples TRBV7-2 to TRBJ1-2; TRBD1 might be the D (5 bases). Trimming took 0 bases from V and 4 from J, leaving 9 bases between them. CDR3 length: 14 residues. The germline gives CDR1 SGHTA, CDR2 FQGNSA. CDR3 DNA sequence: TGTGCCAGCAGCTTAGCGCGGGACGGCTATGGCTACACCTTC. Its protein is CASSLARDGYGYTF.

This clonotype came up many times. The chain combines TRBV4-1 with TRBJ2-1; 9 bases agree with TRBD2. The CDR3 contains 17 residues. The V and J ends lost 1 base and 2 bases, in that order; junction bases with no gene match: 6. Germline V gene data show CDR1 as MGHRA and CDR2 as YSYEKL. DNA of the CDR3: TGCGCCAGCAGCCAAGTTTGGGCTAGCGGGACCTACAATGAGCAGTTCTTC. It encodes CASSQVWASGTYNEQFF.

This rearrangement joins TRBV19 to TRBJ2-1; a weak D match, TRBD1 (5 bases). The CDR3 loop spans 17 amino acids. Deletions cut 6 bases from V and 0 bases from J, with 18 bases between. CDR1 and CDR2 from the germline V gene are LNHDA and SQIVND (reference sequence). The CDR3 DNA reads as TGTGCCAGTAGACTGGGCACAGGCCCAAGCTCCTACAATGAGCAGTTCTTC. Protein sequence: CASRLGTGPSSYNEQFF.

There are many counts of this clonotype. V and J are TRBV6-5 and TRBJ2-2, with TRBD1 matching over 9 bases. The germline CDR1 and CDR2 sequences are MNHEY and SVGAGI. The CDR3 is made up of 16 amino acids. J lost 0 bases, V lost 5 bases, and 4 bases had no gene match. The chain's CDR3 is CASSRDRGTNTGELFF. The CDR3, as DNA: TGTGCCAGCAGTCGCGACAGGGGGACGAACACCGGGGAGCTGTTTTTT.

This clonotype was detected only a few times. The CDR3 sequence: CASSSSGATNQPQHF. CDR3 DNA sequence: TGCGCCAGCAGCTCGAGTGGGGCGACCAATCAGCCCCAGCATTTT. The chain combines TRBV5-1 with TRBJ1-5, with TRBD1 as a possible D gene (5 bases). CDR3 length: 15 residues. In germline, CDR1 is SGHRS, CDR2 YFSETQ. V was trimmed by 3 bases and J by 3 bases, leaving 13 bases between them.

A few counts support this clonotype. This sequence joins TRBV29-1 and TRBJ2-3; perhaps TRBD1 as D (5 bases). Trimming pared 3 bases from V and 1 base from J, leaving 8 bases between. Looked up from germline, CDR1 is SQVTM and CDR2 is ANQGSEA. CDR3 length: 13 amino acids. The CDR3 is CSVDQGGTDTQYF. In DNA, the CDR3 is TGCAGCGTTGATCAGGGTGGCACAGATACGCAGTATTTT.

This clonotype occurred many times. The CDR3 bases are TGTGCCAGCAGCCCATGGAGCGGGGGTTACAATGAGCAGTTCTTC. It yields the protein CASSPWSGGYNEQFF. The V call is TRBV7-2, the J call TRBJ2-1; TRBD2 matches 8 bases. Losses at the gene ends were 5 bases for V and 4 bases for J; bases not matched to a gene: 7. This CDR3 is 15 amino acids long. Looked up from germline, CDR1 is SGHTA and CDR2 is FQGNSA. Full variable domain (remainder filled in from reference TRBV7-2 and TRBJ2-1): GAGVSQSPSNKVTEKGKDVELRCDPISGHTALYWYRQSLGQGLEFLIYFQGNSAPDKSGLPSDRFSAERTGGSVSTLTIQRTQQEDSAVYLCASSPWSGGYNEQFFGPGTRLTVL.

This clonotype was observed many times. The chain joins TRBV5-1 to TRBJ1-1; 7 bases align to TRBD1. Germline loops: CDR1 SGHRS, CDR2 YFSETQ. The CDR3 length is 17 residues. V lost 4 bases, J lost 11 bases, and 23 bases stayed unmatched. The CDR3 DNA reads TGCGCCAGCAGCGTTATGGGAAGCCGACAGGGAGGGCGCGGCGCTTTCTTT. Protein: CASSVMGSRQGGRGAFF.

This clonotype was counted ten times or more. V and J are TRBV11-2 and TRBJ2-1, with no clear D. The CDR3 totals 11 residues. The germline V and J ends were trimmed by 4 bases and 10 bases, with 8 bases remaining between them. Germline CDR1 and CDR2: SGHAT and FQNNGV. CDR3 sequence (DNA): TGTGCCAGCAGCTACGAATGGGAGCAGTTCTTC. Translated: CASSYEWEQFF.

The chain employs TRBV18 and TRBJ1-1; weak D call: TRBD1 (6 bases). Germline V gene lookup returns CDR1 KGHSH and CDR2 LQKENI. This CDR3 comprises 16 residues. With 3 bases removed from V and 4 bases from J, the gap between germline ends came to 18 bases. The DNA for the CDR3 is TGTGCCAGCTCACCCCCACCGACAGGAGTGGGCACTGAAGCTTTCTTT. Translation gives CASSPPPTGVGTEAFF.

The V call is TRBV4-1, the J call TRBJ2-1; tentative D call: TRBD1 (6 bases). V was cut by 2 bases and J by 3 bases, with 11 bases left in between. The germline V gene has CDR1 MGHRA and CDR2 YSYEKL. The CDR3 runs to 15 residues. The CDR3: CASSQLMDSYNEQFF. Written as DNA, the CDR3 is TGCGCCAGCAGCCAACTCATGGACAGCTACAATGAGCAGTTCTTC.

This clonotype occurred a few times. This chain links TRBV24-1 with TRBJ2-2; a weak D match, TRBD1 (5 bases). CDR3 size: 14 residues. Trimming cost V 4 bases and J 5 bases, with 10 bases left between them. In germline, CDR1 is KGHDR, CDR2 SFDVKD. The CDR3 bases are TGTGCCACCAGTGACCGACAGCAGACCGGGGAGCTGTTTTTT. It is translated as CATSDRQQTGELFF.

This clonotype was detected a few times. The genes are TRBV12-3 or TRBV12-4 and TRBJ1-2; 7 bases map to TRBD1. Germline trimming cut 5 bases from V and 4 bases from J; bases unmatched to any gene: 7. The CDR3 spans 14 residues. The CDR3 nucleotides are TGTGCCAGCAGTCGAGGGGACAGCGGCTATGGCTACACCTTC. Protein sequence: CASSRGDSGYGYTF.

This clonotype was seen a few times. The V and J genes are TRBV24-1 and TRBJ1-2; D gene uncertain. This CDR3 is 12 amino acids long. The V gene's germline CDR1 is KGHDR and CDR2 SFDVKD. Trimming stripped 10 bases from V and 3 bases from J, with 11 bases between. The CDR3 bases are TGTGCCACAAGTAAGGGAGACTATGGCTACACCTTC. Its protein product is CATSKGDYGYTF.

This clonotype was detected only a few times. The chain carries TRBV5-1 and TRBJ2-2, with D possibly matching TRBD1 (5 bases). The germline V and J ends were trimmed by 4 bases and 5 bases, with 18 bases remaining between them. The CDR3 spans 16 residues. Looked up from germline, CDR1 is SGHRS and CDR2 is YFSETQ. DNA of the CDR3: TGCGCCAGCAGCCCGTTGGGGCAGGGTGTTACCGGGGAGCTGTTTTTT. This encodes CASSPLGQGVTGELFF. Complete variable domain (other parts from reference TRBV5-1 and TRBJ2-2): KAGVTQTPRYLIKTRGQQVTLSCSPISGHRSVSWYQQTPGQGLQFLFEYFSETQRNKGNFPGRFSGRQFSNSRSEMNVSTLELGDSALYLCASSPLGQGVTGELFFGEGSRLTVL.

This clonotype was counted ten times or more. V gene TRBV20-1 combines with J gene TRBJ2-3; D may be TRBD1 (5 bases). V lost 6 bases and J 5 bases, leaving 12 bases between the germline ends. Germline CDR1 DFQATT, CDR2 SNEGSKA (reference sequence). This CDR3 comprises 12 residues. The CDR3 DNA reads as TGCAGTGCGATAAATCAGGGAGATACGCAGTATTTT. Residues: CSAINQGDTQYF.

Ten or more counts support this clonotype. The chain links TRBV5-5 to TRBJ2-5; D may be TRBD1 (5 bases). This CDR3 region has 15 residues. V lost 0 bases and J lost 5, with 14 bases in between. Germline assignment: CDR1 SGHKS and CDR2 YYEKEE (reference sequence). The CDR3 DNA reads TGTGCCAGCAGCTTGGTAGTCAACAGGTTCGAGACCCAGTACTTC. Encoded protein: CASSLVVNRFETQYF.